These 6 T cell receptor beta chains came from one sample sequenced in a study of T cells in Graves' hyperthyroidism and ophthalmopathy. Amplified TCR beta CDR3 regions came from RNA transcripts. The TCR CDR3 was amplified in a first-round RT-PCR using the HTBI primer set. A single record per CDR3 protein comes from TCRdb applying MiXCR to the multiplex PCR reads. In the table there are about 200,000 distinct CDR3 sequences, around 17% of which are singletons. The sample taken for sequencing was blood. These receptors originate from a woman aged 50 to 60 with Graves' hyperthyroidism.

This clonotype has at least ten counts. The chain has TRBV11-3 and TRBJ2-3; D not certain. Germline V gene lookup returns CDR1 SGHNT and CDR2 YENEEA. Trimming took 1 base from V and 1 from J, leaving 6 bases between them. The CDR3 covers 14 residues. DNA for the CDR3: TGTGCCAGCAGCTTAGGTCTGGGCACAGATACGCAGTATTTT. Translation: CASSLGLGTDTQYF.

As to this clonotype: This clone may be a read error of a much larger clone one base away. V is TRBV7-3 and J is TRBJ2-3, with 10 bases fitting TRBD2. This CDR3 has 16 residues. Per the germline V gene, CDR1 is SGHTA and CDR2 is FQGTGA. Trimming at V came to 5 bases and at J to 6 bases, leaving 11 bases not matched to a gene. The CDR3 region has the DNA TGTGCCAGCAGCCCGCGAGTAGCGGGGGGTGGGGATACGCAGTATTTT. This sequence encodes CASSPRVAGGGDTQYF.

The table lists this clonotype with many counts. J is TRBJ2-3 and V is TRBV18; D is perhaps TRBD1 or TRBD2 (6 bases each). V was clipped by 5 bases and J by 2 bases, with 14 bases between them. The CDR3 contains 15 residues. CDR1 is KGHSH, CDR2 LQKENI, per germline. CDR3 bases: TGTGCCAGCTCAGCGGGGACACTCATCACAGATACGCAGTATTTT. This encodes CASSAGTLITDTQYF.

This clonotype came up many times. The V gene is TRBV6-5, the J gene TRBJ2-7; D might be TRBD2 (7 bases). Germline V lookup: CDR1 MNHEY, CDR2 SVGAGI. Trimming shortened V by 0 bases and J by 3 bases, and 12 bases separated the two germline ends. This CDR3 has 15 amino acids. The CDR3 region has the DNA TGTGCCAGCAGTTACTCCTGGGGGGGGCTCTACGAGCAGTACTTC. This encodes CASSYSWGGLYEQYF.

The gene calls are TRBV20-1 and TRBJ2-7; the match to TRBD1 covers 10 bases. Germline loops: CDR1 DFQATT, CDR2 SNEGSKA (reference sequence). This CDR3 has 13 amino acids. CDR3 sequence reads: CISKSGQGYEQYF. CDR3 in DNA: TGCATTTCGAAATCGGGACAGGGGTACGAGCAGTACTTC.

The rearrangement uses TRBV20-1 and TRBJ2-7, with unresolved D. The CDR3 totals 11 residues. Germline CDR1 is DFQATT and CDR2 is SNEGSKA (reference sequence). CDR3 sequence (DNA): TGCAGCTCCGTCAGATCTAGCGAGCAGTACTTC. This encodes CSSVRSSEQYF.